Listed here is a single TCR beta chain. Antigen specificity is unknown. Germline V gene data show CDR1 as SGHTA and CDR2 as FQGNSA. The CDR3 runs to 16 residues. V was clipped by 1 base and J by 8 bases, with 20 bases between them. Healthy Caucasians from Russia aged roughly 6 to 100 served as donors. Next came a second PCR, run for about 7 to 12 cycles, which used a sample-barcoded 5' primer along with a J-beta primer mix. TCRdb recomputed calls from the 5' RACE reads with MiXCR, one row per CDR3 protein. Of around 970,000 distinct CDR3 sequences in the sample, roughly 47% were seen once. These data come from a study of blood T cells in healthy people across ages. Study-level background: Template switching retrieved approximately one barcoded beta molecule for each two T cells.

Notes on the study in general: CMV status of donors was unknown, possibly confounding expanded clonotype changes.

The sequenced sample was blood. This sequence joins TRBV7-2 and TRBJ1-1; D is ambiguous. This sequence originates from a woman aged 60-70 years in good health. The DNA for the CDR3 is TGTGCCAGCAGCTTAGACCTAGGTAGTGGGCCGGGGGAAGCTTTCTTT. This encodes CASSLDLGSGPGEAFF. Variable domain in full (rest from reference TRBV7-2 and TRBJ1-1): GAGVSQSPSNKVTEKGKDVELRCDPISGHTALYWYRQSLGQGLEFLIYFQGNSAPDKSGLPSDRFSAERTGGSVSTLTIQRTQQEDSAVYLCASSLDLGSGPGEAFFGQGTRLTVV.